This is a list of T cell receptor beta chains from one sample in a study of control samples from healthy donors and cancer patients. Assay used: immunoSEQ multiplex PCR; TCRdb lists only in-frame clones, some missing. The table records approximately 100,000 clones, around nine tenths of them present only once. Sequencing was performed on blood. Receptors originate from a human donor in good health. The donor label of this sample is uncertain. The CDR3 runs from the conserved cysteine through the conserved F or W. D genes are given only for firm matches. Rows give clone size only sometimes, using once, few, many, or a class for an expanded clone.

CDR3: CASSYTSGDTEAFF; DNA: TGTGCCAGCAGTTATACGTCGGGGGACACTGAAGCTTTCTTT; D: .; J: TRBJ1-1; size: .; V: TRBV6-5
CDR3: CASSSIMNTEAFF; DNA: TGTGCCAGCAGCTCGATCATGAACACTGAAGCTTTCTTT; D: .; J: TRBJ1-1; size: few; V: TRBV7-8
CDR3: CASSKTSRDEQFF; DNA: TGTGCCAGCAGTAAGACATCAAGGGATGAGCAGTTCTTC; D: .; J: TRBJ2-1; size: .; V: TRBV28
CDR3: CASSYSGQGTAFF; DNA: TGTGCCAGCAGTTATTCGGGACAGGGAACGGCTTTCTTT; D: TRBD1; J: TRBJ1-1; size: .; V: TRBV6-6
CDR3: CASSIWRTGDQETQYF; DNA: TGTGCCAGTAGTATTTGGCGGACAGGGGACCAAGAGACCCAGTACTTC; D: TRBD1; J: TRBJ2-5; size: .; V: TRBV19
CDR3: CASSLARSAYEQYF; DNA: TGTGCCAGCAGCTTAGCGCGTAGCGCCTACGAGCAGTACTTC; D: .; J: TRBJ2-7; size: .; V: TRBV7-9
CDR3: CSASNGVDQPQHF; DNA: TGCAGTGCTAGTAACGGAGTTGATCAGCCCCAGCATTTT; D: .; J: TRBJ1-5; size: .; V: TRBV20-1
CDR3: CASSLGGNYGYTF; DNA: TGTGCCAGCAGCTTAGGGGGGAACTATGGCTACACCTTC; D: .; J: TRBJ1-2; size: .; V: TRBV7-3
CDR3: CASSQAVDWRTDTQYF; DNA: TGTGCCAGCAGCCAAGCCGTCGATTGGAGGACAGATACGCAGTATTTT; D: .; J: TRBJ2-3; size: .; V: TRBV3-1/TRBV3-2
CDR3: CASSVEMISNQPQHF; DNA: TGTGCCAGCAGCGTAGAAATGATCAGCAATCAGCCCCAGCATTTT; D: .; J: TRBJ1-5; size: .; V: TRBV5-5
CDR3: CASSLFLTGTGHGYTF; DNA: TGTGCCAGTAGTCTTTTCCTCACCGGGACAGGGCACGGCTACACCTTC; D: TRBD1; J: TRBJ1-2; size: .; V: TRBV19
CDR3: CASSEDLSNQPQHF; DNA: TGTGCCAGCAGTGAAGACCTTAGCAATCAGCCCCAGCATTTT; D: .; J: TRBJ1-5; size: .; V: TRBV6-4
CDR3: CASSLDRIGGGIYNEQFF; DNA: TGTGCCAGCAGCTTAGATCGTATCGGGGGGGGTATTTACAATGAGCAGTTCTTC; D: TRBD2; J: TRBJ2-1; size: .; V: TRBV11-2
CDR3: CASSLIMGLAGINEQFF; DNA: TGTGCCAGCAGCCTGATCATGGGGCTAGCGGGTATCAATGAGCAGTTCTTC; D: TRBD2; J: TRBJ2-1; size: .; V: TRBV7-8
CDR3: CASSRSGTGNTGELFF; DNA: TGTGCCAGCAGCCGGTCCGGGACAGGCAACACCGGGGAGCTGTTTTTT; D: TRBD1; J: TRBJ2-2; size: .; V: TRBV11-2
CDR3: CASSIRTSGGRSGELFF; DNA: TGTGCCAGCAGTATTAGGACTAGCGGGGGCCGGTCCGGGGAGCTGTTTTTT; D: TRBD2; J: TRBJ2-2; size: .; V: TRBV27
CDR3: CASSGGQGRTEAFF; DNA: TGCGCCAGCAGCGGGGGACAGGGTCGCACTGAAGCTTTCTTT; D: TRBD1; J: TRBJ1-1; size: .; V: TRBV5-1
CDR3: CASRPTGNNGQPQHF; DNA: TGTGCCAGCAGACCTACAGGGAATAATGGACAGCCCCAGCATTTT; D: .; J: TRBJ1-5; size: .; V: TRBV6-5
CDR3: CASTLGGGRGSNEQFF; DNA: TGTGCCAGCACCCTGGGGGGGGGCCGGGGGAGTAATGAGCAGTTCTTC; D: .; J: TRBJ2-1; size: .; V: TRBV7-2
CDR3: CASSFGLSSNQPQHF; DNA: TGCGCCAGCAGCTTCGGGCTATCGAGCAATCAGCCCCAGCATTTT; D: .; J: TRBJ1-5; size: .; V: TRBV5-1
CDR3: CSASRRNTEAFF; DNA: TGCAGTGCTAGTCGGCGGAACACTGAAGCTTTCTTT; D: .; J: TRBJ1-1; size: .; V: TRBV20-1
CDR3: CAISESTGNTIYF; DNA: TGTGCCATCAGTGAGTCCACAGGAAACACCATATATTTT; D: .; J: TRBJ1-3; size: .; V: TRBV10-3
CDR3: CSVGGVNEQFF; DNA: TGCAGTGTAGGGGGGGTCAATGAGCAGTTCTTC; D: .; J: TRBJ2-1; size: .; V: TRBV20-1
CDR3: CASSDPGTGRISGANVLTF; DNA: TGTGCCAGTAGTGACCCCGGGACAGGCCGCATCTCTGGGGCCAACGTCCTGACTTTC; D: TRBD1; J: TRBJ2-6; size: .; V: TRBV19
CDR3: CASSTSGGFPDTQYF; DNA: TGTGCCAGCAGTACTAGCGGGGGTTTCCCAGATACGCAGTATTTT; D: TRBD2; J: TRBJ2-3; size: .; V: TRBV6-5
CDR3: CASKPRFSGNTIYF; DNA: TGTGCCAGCAAGCCCCGATTCTCTGGAAACACCATATATTTT; D: .; J: TRBJ1-3; size: .; V: TRBV6-5
CDR3: CASSSKPGTSNYGYTF; DNA: TGCGCCAGCAGCAGCAAGCCTGGGACGTCGAACTATGGCTACACCTTC; D: .; J: TRBJ1-2; size: .; V: TRBV5-1
CDR3: CASSSHNTIYF; DNA: TGTGCCAGCAGCTCCCACAACACCATATATTTT; D: .; J: TRBJ1-3; size: .; V: TRBV5-6
CDR3: CASSPTPGQGYEQFF; DNA: TGTGCCAGTAGTCCCACCCCGGGACAGGGTTATGAGCAGTTCTTC; D: TRBD1; J: TRBJ2-1; size: .; V: TRBV19
CDR3: CASRTGADEKLFF; DNA: TGTGCCAGCCGGACAGGGGCGGATGAAAAACTGTTTTTT; D: TRBD1; J: TRBJ1-4; size: .; V: TRBV6-5
CDR3: CASSLLLGRSYGYTF; DNA: TGTGCCAGCAGCCTACTCCTGGGACGGAGCTATGGCTACACCTTC; D: .; J: TRBJ1-2; size: .; V: TRBV3-1/TRBV3-2
CDR3: CASSILPGGAGGTEAFF; DNA: TGTGCCAGTAGTATACTTCCCGGGGGGGCAGGGGGCACTGAAGCTTTCTTT; D: TRBD1; J: TRBJ1-1; size: .; V: TRBV19
CDR3: CAWSLSGPRAGYTF; DNA: TGTGCCTGGAGCCTTTCCGGACCTAGAGCGGGCTACACCTTC; D: .; J: TRBJ1-2; size: .; V: TRBV30
CDR3: CASTIGTGIYEQYF; DNA: TGTGCCAGCACCATCGGGACAGGCATCTACGAGCAGTACTTC; D: TRBD1; J: TRBJ2-7; size: .; V: TRBV11-2
CDR3: CASSALDRDNSPLHF; DNA: TGTGCCAGCAGTGCTCTGGACAGGGACAATTCACCCCTCCACTTT; D: TRBD1; J: TRBJ1-6; size: .; V: TRBV25-1
CDR3: CASTPGLAGGSYNEQFF; DNA: TGTGCCAGCACCCCGGGACTAGCGGGGGGTTCCTACAATGAGCAGTTCTTC; D: TRBD2; J: TRBJ2-1; size: once; V: TRBV2
CDR3: CASSPSGQGESRELFF; DNA: TGTGCCAGCAGCCCCTCGGGACAGGGGGAAAGCCGGGAGCTGTTTTTT; D: TRBD1; J: TRBJ2-2; size: .; V: TRBV7-9
CDR3: CASSTDRSAAFF; DNA: TGTGCCAGCAGTACGGACAGATCGGCCGCTTTCTTT; D: .; J: TRBJ1-1; size: .; V: TRBV28
CDR3: CAWSLAGGVGRKTQYF; DNA: TGTGCCTGGAGTCTAGCGGGGGGCGTGGGTAGAAAGACCCAGTACTTC; D: TRBD2; J: TRBJ2-5; size: .; V: TRBV30
CDR3: CASKQGTEAFF; DNA: TGTGCCAGCAAGCAGGGTACTGAAGCTTTCTTT; D: .; J: TRBJ1-1; size: .; V: TRBV6-6
CDR3: CAWSVLGTGPGEKLFF; DNA: TGTGCCTGGAGTGTCCTTGGGACAGGACCGGGAGAAAAACTGTTTTTT; D: TRBD1; J: TRBJ1-4; size: .; V: TRBV30
CDR3: CASRQGPTNEKLFF; DNA: TGTGCCAGCAGGCAGGGGCCAACTAATGAAAAACTGTTTTTT; D: .; J: TRBJ1-4; size: .; V: TRBV19
CDR3: CASSRVGGARSPLHF; DNA: TGTGCCAGCAGCCGAGTAGGCGGGGCAAGATCACCCCTCCACTTT; D: .; J: TRBJ1-6; size: .; V: TRBV7-8
CDR3: CASSFGDYNEQFF; DNA: TGTGCCAGCAGCTTCGGAGATTACAATGAGCAGTTCTTC; D: .; J: TRBJ2-1; size: .; V: TRBV13
CDR3: CASSPTVEVQPQHF; DNA: TGTGCCAGCAGCCCCACGGTAGAGGTACAGCCCCAGCATTTT; D: .; J: TRBJ1-5; size: .; V: TRBV3-1/TRBV3-2